This TCR beta chain was recorded in a study of T cell clonotyping in hematopoietic cell transplantation. Overall study results and limits: Pathologically expanded recipient clonotypes increased progressively from day 30 to day 180 as diversity fell.

Recipients were bled about 28 days pretransplant and at posttransplant days 30, 100, 180. Using immunoSEQ multiplex PCR, the repertoire was profiled, and TCRdb retains in-frame clones only, with some absent. The top ten hold around 4.2% of the sample, which has roughly 13,000 clones, over 95% seen once. CDR3 length equals 12 residues. Trimming took 6 bases from V and 6 from J, leaving 12 bases between them. From germline, CDR1 is SQVTM and CDR2 ANQGSEA. With respect to this clone: Antigen specificity is unknown.

The J gene is TRBJ1-5, the V gene TRBV29-1, with a weak D call TRBD1 (6 bases). The sample here was peripheral blood mononuclear cells, taken 30 days after allogeneic stem cell transplant. The clonotype comes from a female patient aged 45-60 years who had an allogeneic stem cell transplant from an unrelated donor, so T cells may come from the graft donor. Some clones in this sample may be carry-over from other donors' samples. The CDR3 bases are TGCAGCGTCCAAGTAGGGGGTCAGCCCCAGCATTTT. The encoded protein is CSVQVGGQPQHF.